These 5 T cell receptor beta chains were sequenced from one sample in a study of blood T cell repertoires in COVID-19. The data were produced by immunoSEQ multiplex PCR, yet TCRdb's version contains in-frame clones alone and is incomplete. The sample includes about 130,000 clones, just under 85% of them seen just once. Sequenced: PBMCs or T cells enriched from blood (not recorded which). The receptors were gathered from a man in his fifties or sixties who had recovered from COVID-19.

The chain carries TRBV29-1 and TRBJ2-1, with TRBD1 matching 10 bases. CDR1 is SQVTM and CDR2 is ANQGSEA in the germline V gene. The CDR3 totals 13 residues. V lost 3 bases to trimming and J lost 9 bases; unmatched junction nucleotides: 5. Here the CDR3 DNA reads TGCAGCGTTGAGAGACAGGGGGCTATTGAGCAGTTCTTC. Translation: CSVERQGAIEQFF.

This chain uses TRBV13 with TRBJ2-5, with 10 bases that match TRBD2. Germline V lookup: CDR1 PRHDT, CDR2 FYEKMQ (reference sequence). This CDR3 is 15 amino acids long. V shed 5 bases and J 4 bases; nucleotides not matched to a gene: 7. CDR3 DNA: TGTGCCAGCAGCAGAGAGCGGGGGGGCTTAGAGACCCAGTACTTC. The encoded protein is CASSRERGGLETQYF.

In DNA form, the CDR3 reads TGTGCCAGCTCACCGGCCAGGGGGAACACTGAAGCTTTCTTT. It yields the protein CASSPARGNTEAFF. The V and J genes are TRBV18 and TRBJ1-1; tentative D call: TRBD1 (6 bases). V lost 3 bases, J lost 1 base, and 9 bases lay in between. Germline V lookup: CDR1 KGHSH, CDR2 LQKENI. The CDR3 runs to 14 residues.

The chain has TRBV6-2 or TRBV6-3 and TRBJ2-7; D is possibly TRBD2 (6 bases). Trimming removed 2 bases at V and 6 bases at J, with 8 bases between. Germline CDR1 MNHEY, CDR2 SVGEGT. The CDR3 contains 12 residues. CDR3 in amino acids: CASSYGGGEQYF. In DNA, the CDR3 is TGTGCCAGCAGTTACGGGGGAGGCGAGCAGTACTTC.

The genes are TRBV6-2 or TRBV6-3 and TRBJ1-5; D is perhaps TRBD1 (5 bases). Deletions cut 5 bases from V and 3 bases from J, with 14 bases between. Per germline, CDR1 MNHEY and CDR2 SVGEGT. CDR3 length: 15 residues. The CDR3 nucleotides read TGTGCCAGCAGTCCCGGGGAGGGGTTCAATCAGCCCCAGCATTTT. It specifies CASSPGEGFNQPQHF.